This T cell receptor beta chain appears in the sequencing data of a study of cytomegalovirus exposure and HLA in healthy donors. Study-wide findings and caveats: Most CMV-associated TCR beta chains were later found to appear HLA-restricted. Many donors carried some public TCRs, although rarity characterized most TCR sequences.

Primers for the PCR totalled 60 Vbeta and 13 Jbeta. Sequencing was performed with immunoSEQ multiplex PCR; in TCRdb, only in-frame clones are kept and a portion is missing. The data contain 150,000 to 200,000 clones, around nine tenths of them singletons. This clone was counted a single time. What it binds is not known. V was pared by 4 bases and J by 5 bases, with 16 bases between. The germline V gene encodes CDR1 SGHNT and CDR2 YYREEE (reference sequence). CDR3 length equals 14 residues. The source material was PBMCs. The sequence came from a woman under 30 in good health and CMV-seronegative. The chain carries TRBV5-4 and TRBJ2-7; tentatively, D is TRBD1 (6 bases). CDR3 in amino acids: CASSAPDRTHEQYF. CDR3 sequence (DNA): TGTGCCAGCAGCGCACCAGACAGGACCCACGAGCAGTACTTC.